The source of this T cell receptor (beta chain) is a study of breast tumors, draining lymph nodes, adjacent tissues. Study-level points and caveats: Compared with basal-like, luminal-like tumors shared significantly more repertoire with nontumor tissue. Tumors had less TCR diversity than lymph nodes, more than nontumor tissue. The data were judged consistent with most tumor T cells coming from lymph node and expanding in tumor.

As to this clonotype: Its antigen is still unknown.

The germline V and J ends were trimmed by 4 bases and 5 bases, with 11 bases remaining between them. CDR3 length equals 12 residues. The germline V gene encodes CDR1 GTSNPN and CDR2 SVGIG (reference sequence). From the multiplex PCR reads, TCRdb called clonotypes with MiXCR, one entry per CDR3 protein. The table lists approximately 60,000 distinct CDR3 sequences, roughly 50% of them singletons. The TCR originated in a female donor with breast cancer. Some clones in this sample may be carry-over from other donors' samples. Material for sequencing was breast tumor tissue. The rearrangement links TRBV30 to TRBJ1-1; tentative D call: TRBD1 (5 bases). CDR3 nucleotides: TGTGCCTGGACAACAGGTTGGACTGAAGCTTTCTTT. Translated, it gives CAWTTGWTEAFF.